These T cell receptor beta chains were read from a single sample in a study of blood T cell repertoires in COVID-19. Profiled with immunoSEQ multiplex PCR; TCRdb holds only in-frame clones, not every one. The top ten hold approximately 2.1% of the sample, which has approximately 390,000 clones, roughly 86% seen once. The material sequenced was PBMCs or T cells enriched from blood (not recorded which). The receptors originated from a woman in her thirties or forties with acute COVID-19. The CDR3 runs from the conserved cysteine through the conserved F or W. A D gene is named only where the DNA matches it firmly. The size of a clone is reported for some rows only, either as once, few or many, or as a class for expanded clones.

clone_size	d_call	v_call	j_call	cdr3_aa	cdr3_nt
-	-	TRBV11-2	TRBJ1-5	CASSLGPGQPQHF	TGTGCCAGCAGCTTAGGTCCGGGTCAGCCCCAGCATTTT
once	-	TRBV5-6	TRBJ2-1	CASSREAWGSKFF	TGTGCCAGCAGCAGGGAGGCCTGGGGGTCCAAGTTCTTC
-	-	TRBV30	TRBJ2-4	CAWTGGTKNIQYF	TGTGCCTGGACAGGGGGGACCAAAAACATTCAGTACTTC
-	-	TRBV2	TRBJ1-2	CASSESIWAWPGTNYGYTF	TGTGCCAGCAGTGAATCTATTTGGGCTTGGCCAGGGACTAACTATGGCTACACCTTC
-	TRBD1	TRBV6-5	TRBJ1-2	CASSYYTGADGYTF	TGTGCCAGCAGTTACTATACAGGGGCTGATGGCTACACCTTC
-	-	TRBV14	TRBJ1-2	CASSQFRGSYGYTF	TGTGCCAGCAGCCAATTTCGGGGATCCTATGGCTACACCTTC
-	-	TRBV10-2	TRBJ2-1	CASRGGTASYNEQFF	TGCGCCAGCAGAGGCGGGACAGCTTCCTACAATGAGCAGTTCTTC
-	-	TRBV5-4	TRBJ1-2	CASTLSAGLDYGYTF	TGTGCCAGCACCCTTTCCGCGGGGCTGGACTATGGCTACACCTTC
-	TRBD1	TRBV7-9	TRBJ1-4	CASSPVSGTGVEKLFF	TGTGCCAGCAGCCCAGTTTCCGGGACAGGGGTTGAAAAACTGTTTTTT
-	-	TRBV4-1	TRBJ2-3	CASSTRTGRATDTQYF	TGCGCCAGCAGCACCCGGACAGGGAGGGCCACAGATACGCAGTATTTT
-	-	TRBV2	TRBJ1-2	CASTRETNYGYTF	TGTGCCAGCACGAGGGAAACTAACTATGGCTACACCTTC
few	-	TRBV5-4	TRBJ2-7	CASSTRKGGAYEQYF	TGTGCCAGCAGCACCCGCAAGGGGGGGGCCTACGAGCAGTACTTC
-	-	TRBV6-5	TRBJ1-4	CASSYNRAGEKLFF	TGTGCCAGCAGTTACAACAGGGCTGGCGAAAAACTGTTTTTT
few	-	TRBV6-5	TRBJ1-3	CASSPGQRIGNTIYF	TGTGCCAGCAGCCCAGGGCAGAGGATTGGAAACACCATATATTTT
-	TRBD2	TRBV2	TRBJ2-7	CAVEASGEQYF	TGTGCCGTCGAGGCTAGCGGGGAGCAGTACTTC
-	TRBD1	TRBV3-1/TRBV3-2	TRBJ2-3	CASSQGQSQYF	TGTGCCAGCAGCCAGGGACAGTCGCAGTATTTT
-	TRBD1	TRBV10-3	TRBJ2-7	CAIRKTGTGVNEQYF	TGTGCCATCAGAAAAACCGGGACAGGGGTAAACGAGCAGTACTTC
-	-	TRBV5-1	TRBJ2-1	CASSSDNEQFF	TGCGCCAGCAGTTCAGACAATGAGCAGTTCTTC
-	-	TRBV6-5	TRBJ1-6	CASSPGVNSPLHF	TGTGCCAGCAGCCCGGGAGTTAATTCACCCCTCCACTTT
once	-	TRBV28	TRBJ2-1	CASSLSSTGRTYNEQFF	TGTGCCAGCAGTTTATCATCAACAGGGAGAACCTACAATGAGCAGTTCTTC
-	TRBD2	TRBV5-1	TRBJ2-7	CASSLGGAGSEQYF	TGCGCCAGCAGCCTCGGGGGGGCCGGTTCCGAGCAGTACTTC
-	-	TRBV6-5	TRBJ1-1	CASRDRLNTEAFF	TGTGCCAGCAGGGACAGATTGAACACTGAAGCTTTCTTT
-	-	TRBV10-2	TRBJ1-2	CASSALAGYDYGYTF	TGCGCCAGCAGTGCCCTCGCGGGGTATGACTATGGCTACACCTTC
-	-	TRBV2	TRBJ1-5	CASSEGTGLFNQPQHF	TGTGCCAGCAGTGAAGGGACGGGACTTTTCAATCAGCCCCAGCATTTT
few	-	TRBV2	TRBJ1-3	CASSQPPGVTIYF	TGTGCCAGCAGCCAACCGCCGGGGGTCACCATATATTTT
-	-	TRBV6-1	TRBJ2-6	CASSERSRYSGANVLTF	TGTGCCAGCAGTGAAAGGAGTAGGTACTCTGGGGCCAACGTCCTGACTTTC
-	TRBD1	TRBV29-1	TRBJ2-3	CSVEVVRGRIDTQYF	TGCAGCGTTGAAGTAGTCAGGGGGCGCATAGATACGCAGTATTTT
-	TRBD1	TRBV4-2	TRBJ1-2	CASRGGRTGGDGYTF	TGTGCCAGCAGAGGAGGTCGGACAGGGGGCGATGGCTACACCTTC
-	-	TRBV11-2	TRBJ1-2	CASSPAGLWGYTF	TGTGCCAGCAGCCCGGCCGGGTTGTGGGGCTACACCTTC
once	TRBD1	TRBV15	TRBJ1-6	CATSRDRLGGSPLHF	TGTGCCACCAGCAGGGACAGGTTAGGGGGTTCACCCCTCCACTTT
once	TRBD1	TRBV19	TRBJ1-2	CASSPSGQGANYGYTF	TGTGCCAGTAGCCCATCGGGACAGGGGGCTAACTATGGCTACACCTTC
-	-	TRBV3-1/TRBV3-2	TRBJ1-3	CASRHNRDKRGGNTIYF	TGTGCCAGCAGGCATAACCGGGACAAAAGGGGAGGAAACACCATATATTTT
once	-	TRBV11-3	TRBJ2-5	CASSHPGLETQYF	TGTGCCAGCAGCCATCCCGGGTTAGAGACCCAGTACTTC
-	-	TRBV15	TRBJ1-3	CATSRDIQSGNTIYF	TGTGCCACCAGCCGGGACATTCAGTCTGGAAACACCATATATTTT
-	TRBD2	TRBV11-3	TRBJ2-5	CASSRGEGSIGGGPQETQYF	TGTGCCAGCAGCCGTGGGGAGGGCTCTATCGGGGGGGGACCCCAAGAGACCCAGTACTTC
few	TRBD2	TRBV5-6	TRBJ2-2	CASSLLSGGNTGELFF	TGTGCCAGCAGCTTGTTAAGCGGGGGGAACACCGGGGAGCTGTTTTTT
-	TRBD1	TRBV27	TRBJ1-2	CASSTRDSSGYTF	TGTGCCAGCAGTACTCGGGACAGTTCAGGCTACACCTTC
-	-	TRBV18	TRBJ2-7	CASSPGQVSSYEQYF	TGTGCCAGCTCACCCGGCCAGGTTAGCTCCTACGAGCAGTACTTC
-	TRBD2	TRBV7-2	TRBJ2-5	CASSLGTSGGPQETQYF	TGTGCCAGCAGCCTGGGGACTAGCGGGGGGCCCCAAGAGACCCAGTACTTC
-	TRBD2	TRBV6-4	TRBJ2-2	CASSDSGLGPGELFF	TGTGCCAGCAGTGACTCCGGACTAGGCCCCGGGGAGCTGTTTTTT
once	TRBD1	TRBV6-5	TRBJ1-2	CASSDGQGLNYGYTF	TGTGCCAGCAGCGACGGACAGGGCCTTAACTATGGCTACACCTTC
-	-	TRBV5-1	TRBJ2-5	CASSSQGAQETQYF	TGCGCCAGCAGCTCACAGGGTGCCCAAGAGACCCAGTACTTC
-	TRBD1	TRBV6-6	TRBJ2-7	CASSSRDSMIYEQYF	TGTGCCAGCAGTTCCCGGGACAGTATGATCTACGAGCAGTACTTC
-	-	TRBV24-1	TRBJ1-2	CATSDSQGQFYGYTF	TGTGCCACCAGTGATTCGCAAGGACAGTTCTATGGCTACACCTTC
-	-	TRBV27	TRBJ1-5	CASSLRQGFSNQPQHF	TGTGCCAGCAGTTTACGCCAGGGATTTAGCAATCAGCCCCAGCATTTT
-	-	TRBV29-1	TRBJ1-2	CSVEGRILANYGYTF	TGCAGCGTTGAAGGAAGGATCCTAGCTAACTATGGCTACACCTTC
-	TRBD1	TRBV18	TRBJ1-5	CASSRAGTGIPNSNQPQHF	TGTGCCAGCTCACGAGCCGGGACAGGGATCCCTAATAGCAATCAGCCCCAGCATTTT
-	TRBD2	TRBV5-1	TRBJ2-7	CASSSTGTSTDEQYF	TGCGCCAGCAGCTCGACCGGGACTAGCACTGACGAGCAGTACTTC
-	-	TRBV7-9	TRBJ1-2	CASSFTGLDYGYTF	TGTGCCAGCAGCTTCACAGGTCTGGACTATGGCTACACCTTC
-	TRBD1	TRBV13	TRBJ2-2	CASSFRTGVDTGELFF	TGTGCCAGCAGCTTTAGGACAGGGGTCGACACCGGGGAGCTGTTTTTT
-	TRBD1	TRBV4-1	TRBJ1-2	CASSPATGHYGYTF	TGCGCCAGCAGCCCAGCGACAGGGCACTATGGCTACACCTTC